The rows below give T cell receptor beta chains drawn from one sample of a study of T cell repertoires in cytomegalovirus infection. TCRdb re-called the reads with MiXCR, one entry per CDR3 protein. Of around 550,000 distinct CDR3 sequences listed, around 27% are singletons. The source material was PBMCs. The source is a human donor in good health (CMV status not recorded). Some clones in this sample may be carry-over from other donors' samples. CDR3s include the opening cysteine and the closing phenylalanine or tryptophan. Each record gives: clone size, D gene, V gene, J gene, CDR3 DNA, CDR3 protein. A D gene is named only where the DNA matches it firmly. Part of the rows lack a size; the others show once, few, many or a class for expanded clones.

abundance: .
d_gene: TRBD2
v_gene: TRBV29-1
j_gene: TRBJ2-6
CDR3nt: TGCAGCGCCGGCGGGGGGCCTGGGGCCAACGTCCTGACTTTC
CDR3aa: CSAGGGPGANVLTF

abundance: few
d_gene: .
v_gene: TRBV4-3
j_gene: TRBJ2-5
CDR3nt: TGCGCCAGCAGTTCGGGCTTCAACCGAGGGGAGACCCAGTACTTC
CDR3aa: CASSSGFNRGETQYF

abundance: many
d_gene: .
v_gene: TRBV7-2
j_gene: TRBJ2-1
CDR3nt: TGTGCCAGCAGCTTAGAAGGGCCCAGACTGGGTGAGCAGTTCTTC
CDR3aa: CASSLEGPRLGEQFF

abundance: .
d_gene: TRBD1
v_gene: TRBV20-1
j_gene: TRBJ1-1
CDR3nt: TGCAGTGCGGCGGCCGGGACAGAGAACACTGAAGCTTTCTTT
CDR3aa: CSAAAGTENTEAFF

abundance: .
d_gene: TRBD1
v_gene: TRBV7-6
j_gene: TRBJ2-6
CDR3nt: TGTGCCAGCAGCGCTTACAGGGGTGCTGGGGCCAACGTCCTGACTTTC
CDR3aa: CASSAYRGAGANVLTF

abundance: .
d_gene: .
v_gene: TRBV12-3/TRBV12-4
j_gene: TRBJ2-3
CDR3nt: TGTGCCAGCAGCCCAAACCAAGATACGCAGTATTTT
CDR3aa: CASSPNQDTQYF

abundance: few
d_gene: .
v_gene: TRBV27
j_gene: TRBJ2-7
CDR3nt: TGTGCCAGCAGTTCCTGGGGCCTCGAGCAGTACTTC
CDR3aa: CASSSWGLEQYF

abundance: .
d_gene: .
v_gene: TRBV11-2
j_gene: TRBJ2-1
CDR3nt: TGTGCCAGCAGAAACCTACAGGGTGGGAGTGAGCAGTTCTTC
CDR3aa: CASRNLQGGSEQFF

abundance: few
d_gene: .
v_gene: TRBV6-2/TRBV6-3
j_gene: TRBJ2-2
CDR3nt: TGTGCCAGCATGAGGGTGACCGGGGAGCTGTTTTTT
CDR3aa: CASMRVTGELFF

abundance: many
d_gene: TRBD1
v_gene: TRBV7-2
j_gene: TRBJ1-2
CDR3nt: TGTGCCAGCAGCAGACAGGGGGACAGGGGCTACACCTTC
CDR3aa: CASSRQGDRGYTF

abundance: .
d_gene: .
v_gene: TRBV12-3/TRBV12-4
j_gene: TRBJ2-7
CDR3nt: TGTGCCAGCAGCGATCCCGGGTTATTC
CDR3aa: CASSDPGLF

abundance: many
d_gene: TRBD2
v_gene: TRBV11-3
j_gene: TRBJ2-1
CDR3nt: TGTGCCAGCAGCACACGAAGAGTTGATAGCGGGAGCTCCTACAATGAGCAGTTCTTC
CDR3aa: CASSTRRVDSGSSYNEQFF

abundance: .
d_gene: .
v_gene: TRBV19
j_gene: TRBJ1-5
CDR3nt: TGTGCCACGAGGTTGGGAAATCAGCCCCAGCATTTT
CDR3aa: CATRLGNQPQHF

abundance: .
d_gene: .
v_gene: TRBV20-1
j_gene: TRBJ2-4
CDR3nt: TGCAGTGCTAGAATCGGGGGCGAAAACATTCAGTACTTC
CDR3aa: CSARIGGENIQYF

abundance: .
d_gene: .
v_gene: TRBV7-4
j_gene: TRBJ2-2
CDR3nt: TGTGCCAGCAGCTTCCAACCCGGGACACGAAACACCGGGGAGCTGTTTTTT
CDR3aa: CASSFQPGTRNTGELFF

abundance: .
d_gene: .
v_gene: TRBV28
j_gene: TRBJ1-5
CDR3nt: TGTGCCAGCAGTTTATCCAGCAATCACAATCAGCCCCAGCATTTT
CDR3aa: CASSLSSNHNQPQHF

abundance: few
d_gene: TRBD2
v_gene: TRBV5-1
j_gene: TRBJ2-5
CDR3nt: TGCGCCAGCAGCTACAGCATTCTAGCGGGAGGCCGGGAGAGGGAGACCCAGTACTTC
CDR3aa: CASSYSILAGGRERETQYF

abundance: .
d_gene: .
v_gene: TRBV28
j_gene: TRBJ2-7
CDR3nt: TGTGCCAGCAGCTATGCCGGGACACCCGTCTCCTACGAGCAGTACTTC
CDR3aa: CASSYAGTPVSYEQYF

abundance: .
d_gene: .
v_gene: TRBV20-1
j_gene: TRBJ1-4
CDR3nt: TGCAGTGCTCTTGGGCCGTCTAATGAAAAACTGTTTTTT
CDR3aa: CSALGPSNEKLFF

abundance: few
d_gene: .
v_gene: TRBV29-1
j_gene: TRBJ1-2
CDR3nt: TGCAGCGTCCCGACCCCCATGGGGCAGGGAATCCACTATGGCTACACCTTC
CDR3aa: CSVPTPMGQGIHYGYTF

abundance: .
d_gene: TRBD1
v_gene: TRBV4-3
j_gene: TRBJ2-1
CDR3nt: TGCGCCAGCAGCCCCTTTCTAGGGGGCATTATCAATGAGCAGTTCTTC
CDR3aa: CASSPFLGGIINEQFF

abundance: few
d_gene: TRBD1
v_gene: TRBV19
j_gene: TRBJ1-2
CDR3nt: TGTGCCAGTAAACTGGGGACAGGGGATTACTATGGCTACACCTTC
CDR3aa: CASKLGTGDYYGYTF

abundance: .
d_gene: TRBD2
v_gene: TRBV20-1
j_gene: TRBJ2-3
CDR3nt: TGCAGTGACTCGATAGAGCGGGAGCGCACAGATACGCAGTATTTT
CDR3aa: CSDSIERERTDTQYF

abundance: few
d_gene: TRBD2
v_gene: TRBV6-5
j_gene: TRBJ2-5
CDR3nt: TGTGCCAGCAGGGAGGGACTAGCGGGCAACCAAGAGACCCAGTACTTC
CDR3aa: CASREGLAGNQETQYF

abundance: .
d_gene: TRBD2
v_gene: TRBV5-4
j_gene: TRBJ2-1
CDR3nt: TGTGCCAGCAGCTTGGGGGCGGGAGCCATCGGGAATGAGCAGTTCTTC
CDR3aa: CASSLGAGAIGNEQFF

abundance: .
d_gene: .
v_gene: TRBV7-9
j_gene: TRBJ1-5
CDR3nt: TGTGCCAGCAGCCCGCGTAGCGGCGGTAGCAATCAGCCCCAGCATTTT
CDR3aa: CASSPRSGGSNQPQHF

abundance: many
d_gene: TRBD2
v_gene: TRBV7-2
j_gene: TRBJ2-5
CDR3nt: TGTGCCAGCAGCTTAGGTAGCGGGAGGGCCGGAGAGACCCAGTACTTC
CDR3aa: CASSLGSGRAGETQYF

abundance: .
d_gene: TRBD2
v_gene: TRBV11-3
j_gene: TRBJ2-5
CDR3nt: TGTGCCAGCAGCTCGGCCTCGGGACTAGCGGGAGGCGGAGAGACCCAGTACTTC
CDR3aa: CASSSASGLAGGGETQYF

abundance: few
d_gene: .
v_gene: TRBV6-2/TRBV6-3
j_gene: TRBJ2-1
CDR3nt: TGTGCCAGCAGAGACCCCTCTAGGGATGAGCAGTTCTTC
CDR3aa: CASRDPSRDEQFF

abundance: few
d_gene: .
v_gene: TRBV28
j_gene: TRBJ2-3
CDR3nt: TGTGCCAGCAGTTTATTCGGTAAAACTAGCACAGATACGCAGTATTTT
CDR3aa: CASSLFGKTSTDTQYF

abundance: many
d_gene: .
v_gene: TRBV11-3
j_gene: TRBJ2-1
CDR3nt: TGTGCCAGCAGCCCGGGTGCGGGGTACAATGAGCAGTTCTTC
CDR3aa: CASSPGAGYNEQFF

abundance: .
d_gene: TRBD2
v_gene: TRBV29-1
j_gene: TRBJ2-7
CDR3nt: TGCAGCGTCGAGTGGGAAGCGGGATACGAGCAGTACTTC
CDR3aa: CSVEWEAGYEQYF

abundance: few
d_gene: .
v_gene: TRBV19
j_gene: TRBJ2-6
CDR3nt: TGTGCCAGTAGTATAGGAGGAAGGCTGGGCGCCTCCTCTGGGGCCAACGTCCTGACTTTC
CDR3aa: CASSIGGRLGASSGANVLTF

abundance: .
d_gene: TRBD1
v_gene: TRBV4-1
j_gene: TRBJ1-2
CDR3nt: TGCGCCAGCAGCCAGGCCGGGACAGGCAGTAACTATGGCTACACCTTC
CDR3aa: CASSQAGTGSNYGYTF

abundance: many
d_gene: .
v_gene: TRBV19
j_gene: TRBJ1-5
CDR3nt: TGCGCCAGCAGCCAAGGCAATCAGCCCCAGCATTTT
CDR3aa: CASSQGNQPQHF

abundance: .
d_gene: .
v_gene: TRBV6-2/TRBV6-3
j_gene: TRBJ2-2
CDR3nt: TGTGCCAGCAGTTACTCGACTAGCACCGGGGAGCTGTTTTTT
CDR3aa: CASSYSTSTGELFF

abundance: many
d_gene: .
v_gene: TRBV19
j_gene: TRBJ1-2
CDR3nt: TGTGCCAGTAGTAGGGACGGACGGACTGTTTACACCTTC
CDR3aa: CASSRDGRTVYTF

abundance: many
d_gene: .
v_gene: TRBV7-2
j_gene: TRBJ2-3
CDR3nt: TGTGCCAGCAGCTTAAATGGCCTAATGGGGGATACGCAGTATTTT
CDR3aa: CASSLNGLMGDTQYF

abundance: .
d_gene: .
v_gene: TRBV6-1
j_gene: TRBJ1-2
CDR3nt: TGTGCCAGCAGTGAAGCATTATCGGACCGCAATGGCTACACCTTC
CDR3aa: CASSEALSDRNGYTF

abundance: .
d_gene: .
v_gene: TRBV10-3
j_gene: TRBJ2-5
CDR3nt: TGTGCCATCAGTGAGGGACGACAAGAGACCCAGTACTTC
CDR3aa: CAISEGRQETQYF

abundance: .
d_gene: TRBD2
v_gene: TRBV7-9
j_gene: TRBJ2-2
CDR3nt: TGTGCCAGCAGCCCCCAGCGGGGCGTTCCGCTCACCGGGGAGCTGTTTTTT
CDR3aa: CASSPQRGVPLTGELFF

abundance: many
d_gene: .
v_gene: TRBV7-2
j_gene: TRBJ2-1
CDR3nt: TGTGCCAGCAGCCCCCCTCGTGGCTGGCAGTTCTTC
CDR3aa: CASSPPRGWQFF

abundance: many
d_gene: .
v_gene: TRBV7-8
j_gene: TRBJ2-7
CDR3nt: TGTGCCAGCAGAGGGTCGGGAGCCTTGAGCGAGCAGTACTTC
CDR3aa: CASRGSGALSEQYF

abundance: .
d_gene: .
v_gene: TRBV24-1
j_gene: TRBJ2-1
CDR3nt: TGTGCCACCAGTGATTTGGCGGGGACCTACAATGAGCAGTTCTTC
CDR3aa: CATSDLAGTYNEQFF

abundance: few
d_gene: .
v_gene: TRBV12-3/TRBV12-4
j_gene: TRBJ1-5
CDR3nt: TGTGCCAGCATCGTAGGCGCCCAGCCCCAGCATTTT
CDR3aa: CASIVGAQPQHF

abundance: once
d_gene: .
v_gene: TRBV19
j_gene: TRBJ2-4
CDR3nt: TGTGCCAGTACGGCCAGGGCTGCCAAAAACATTCAGTACTTC
CDR3aa: CASTARAAKNIQYF

abundance: .
d_gene: .
v_gene: TRBV7-9
j_gene: TRBJ1-2
CDR3nt: TGTGCCAGCAGGGGGGGGAAGGATTCCTATGGCTACACCTTC
CDR3aa: CASRGGKDSYGYTF

abundance: few
d_gene: .
v_gene: TRBV12-3/TRBV12-4
j_gene: TRBJ1-3
CDR3nt: TGTGCCAGCAGCCTAGAGCGCTCTGGAAACACCATATATTTT
CDR3aa: CASSLERSGNTIYF

abundance: .
d_gene: .
v_gene: TRBV4-1
j_gene: TRBJ2-3
CDR3nt: TGCGCCAGCAGCCAGGTGGCCCGGGGGGATACGCAGTATTTT
CDR3aa: CASSQVARGDTQYF

abundance: .
d_gene: TRBD1
v_gene: TRBV7-3
j_gene: TRBJ2-5
CDR3nt: TGTGCCAGCAGCGACAGGGAGGAGACCCAGTACTTC
CDR3aa: CASSDREETQYF

abundance: many
d_gene: .
v_gene: TRBV7-8
j_gene: TRBJ2-1
CDR3nt: TGTGCCAGCAGCTTACTGGCGGGGAATGAGCAGTTCTTC
CDR3aa: CASSLLAGNEQFF

abundance: many
d_gene: .
v_gene: TRBV7-2
j_gene: TRBJ1-4
CDR3nt: TGTGCCAGCAGTCACGGCCAACCCTGGGCTGAAAAACTGTTTTTT
CDR3aa: CASSHGQPWAEKLFF

abundance: .
d_gene: .
v_gene: TRBV6-2/TRBV6-3
j_gene: TRBJ2-7
CDR3nt: TGTGCCAGCAGTTACTCCCATGGGACTTATACCTACGAGCAGTACTTC
CDR3aa: CASSYSHGTYTYEQYF

abundance: .
d_gene: .
v_gene: TRBV25-1
j_gene: TRBJ2-1
CDR3nt: TGTGCCAGCAGTTCAACTGGGAGCAACTCCTACAATGAGCAGTTCTTC
CDR3aa: CASSSTGSNSYNEQFF

abundance: many
d_gene: .
v_gene: TRBV7-8
j_gene: TRBJ2-5
CDR3nt: TGTGCCAGCAGCCGGGGACGGTACCAAGAGACCCAGTACTTC
CDR3aa: CASSRGRYQETQYF

abundance: few
d_gene: TRBD2
v_gene: TRBV4-1
j_gene: TRBJ2-1
CDR3nt: TGCGCCAGCAGCCAAGGATCCTTGGGGGGGGGGACTGGGGAGCAGTTCTTC
CDR3aa: CASSQGSLGGGTGEQFF

abundance: .
d_gene: TRBD2
v_gene: TRBV29-1
j_gene: TRBJ2-3
CDR3nt: TGCAGCGTTGAGAGGACGACTAGCGGGTTTGGAGATACGCAGTATTTT
CDR3aa: CSVERTTSGFGDTQYF